The 8 T cell receptor beta chains below were found in one sample sequenced in a study of blood T cell repertoires in COVID-19. Sequencing was performed with immunoSEQ multiplex PCR; in TCRdb, only in-frame clones are kept and a portion is missing. The sample includes 150,000 or so clones, about 80% of them seen just once. The sequenced material came from peripheral blood. The receptors here all came from a woman older than 75 with acute or convalescent COVID-19.

The chain is built from TRBV6-5 and TRBJ2-7, with unresolved D. Germline loops: CDR1 MNHEY, CDR2 SVGAGI. This CDR3 contains 13 residues. V was shortened by 2 bases and J by 2 bases, with 7 bases between the two germline ends. CDR3 loop: CASSYEQTYEQYF. The CDR3, as DNA: TGTGCCAGCAGTTACGAGCAAACCTACGAGCAGTACTTC.

The V and J genes are TRBV11-2 and TRBJ2-7; tentatively, D is TRBD2 (6 bases). The CDR3 is 13 amino acids. Trimming cost V 8 bases and J 1 base, with 12 bases left between them. Looked up from germline, CDR1 is SGHAT and CDR2 is FQNNGV. The CDR3 nucleotides read TGTGCCAGCGGGGGGACCTATTCCTACGAGCAGTACTTC. As protein: CASGGTYSYEQYF.

The J gene is TRBJ2-7, the V gene TRBV20-1; TRBD2 matches 13 bases. The V and J ends lost 3 bases and 7 bases, in that order; junction bases with no gene match: 12. The CDR3 is 16 residues long. Germline values: CDR1 DFQATT, CDR2 SNEGSKA (reference sequence). The chain's CDR3 is CSASGLAGDGGGEQYF. DNA of the CDR3: TGCAGTGCTAGTGGACTAGCGGGAGACGGAGGAGGGGAGCAGTACTTC.

This clone has a single count. The genes are TRBV29-1 and TRBJ1-1, with TRBD1 matching 9 bases. Germline CDR1 is SQVTM and CDR2 is ANQGSEA. J gave up 8 bases and V 7 bases, and 5 bases lay outside the gene matches. CDR3 size: 11 residues. Here the CDR3 DNA reads TGCAGCGGCGGGGACAGGGAGGAAGCTTTCTTT. The encoded protein is CSGGDREEAFF.

The rearrangement links TRBV2 to TRBJ2-5; TRBD2 matches at 8 bases. Trimming removed 4 bases from V and 1 base from J; junction bases left unmatched: 5. The CDR3 contains 15 residues. Germline V gene data show CDR1 as SNHLY and CDR2 as FYNNEI. The CDR3 sequence: CASSGTSGSQETQYF. The CDR3 region has the DNA TGTGCCAGCAGTGGCACTAGCGGAAGCCAAGAGACCCAGTACTTC. Combining the CDR3 with reference TRBV2 and TRBJ2-5 gives the whole variable domain EPEVTQTPSHQVTQMGQEVILRCVPISNHLYFYWYRQILGQKVEFLVSFYNNEISEKSEIFDDQFSVERPDGSNFTLKIRSTKLEDSAMYFCASSGTSGSQETQYFGPGTRLLVL.

The CDR3 is CASSIEDRVSGGYGYTF. The CDR3, as DNA: TGTGCCAGTAGTATAGAGGACAGGGTATCGGGGGGCTATGGCTACACCTTC. V is TRBV19 and J is TRBJ1-2, with 8 positions matching TRBD1. The CDR3 loop spans 17 amino acids. After removal of 0 bases from V and 4 bases from J, the junction contained 10 bases not matched to a gene. The germline gives CDR1 LNHDA, CDR2 SQIVND (reference sequence).

The genes are TRBV12-3 or TRBV12-4 and TRBJ2-3; D unresolved. V was pared by 2 bases and J by 5 bases, with 5 bases between. The CDR3 length is 12 residues. The CDR3 loop reads CASSLFRDTQYF. CDR3 bases: TGTGCCAGCAGTTTATTTAGAGATACGCAGTATTTT.

The sample holds a few counts of this clone. The J gene is TRBJ1-1, the V gene TRBV18; D remains unclear. V shed 3 bases and J shed 1 base, with 9 bases lying between them. Germline V CDR1 and CDR2: KGHSH, LQKENI. The CDR3 runs 14 residues. The CDR3 sequence: CASSPLERNTEAFF. In nucleotides, the CDR3 is TGTGCCAGCTCACCTTTGGAGAGGAACACTGAAGCTTTCTTT.